Listed below are T cell receptor beta chains from one sample, sequenced in a study of T cell responses to AZD1222 COVID-19 vaccine. Only in-frame clones appear in the TCRdb table, and some are missing; sequencing was by immunoSEQ multiplex PCR. The table records around 130,000 clones, around 87% of them present only once. The sequenced sample was peripheral blood, obtained on day 0 of AZD1222 vaccination. The receptor set was obtained from an adult in good health. The CDR3 runs from the conserved cysteine through the conserved F or W. The D gene is left open where the match is weak. Some rows mark clone size as missing; the rest say once, few, many or name a class of expanded clone.

>NA|TRBD2|TRBJ2-5|TRBV5-1
TGCGCCAGCAGCTTGGTCGGGGGGGGAGAGACCCAGTACTTC
CASSLVGGGETQYF
>NA|NA|TRBJ2-3|TRBV6-5
TGTGCCAGCGGGATGGGTAATACGCAGTATTTT
CASGMGNTQYF
>NA|NA|TRBJ1-3|TRBV7-8
TGTGCCAGCAGCTTAGGCAGGGGTCCGGGCTCTGGAAACACCATATATTTT
CASSLGRGPGSGNTIYF
>NA|TRBD2|TRBJ2-3|TRBV18
TGTGCCAGCTCACCGGGACTAGCAAGGGATACGCAGTATTTT
CASSPGLARDTQYF
>NA|TRBD1|TRBJ2-3|TRBV5-1
TGCGCCAGCAGTCCGGGACAGGTTACAGATACGCAGTATTTT
CASSPGQVTDTQYF
>once|NA|TRBJ1-2|TRBV21-1
TGTGCCAGCAGCAAGATCCCCCAGGGTACGAATAGCTATGGCTACACCTTC
CASSKIPQGTNSYGYTF
>NA|NA|TRBJ1-1|TRBV7-8
TGTGCCAGCAGCTCGGGACCTGAAGCTTTCTTT
CASSSGPEAFF
>NA|NA|TRBJ2-1|TRBV20-1
TGCAGTGGGGACTCCGGCAATGAGCAGTTCTTC
CSGDSGNEQFF
>NA|NA|TRBJ2-5|TRBV27
TGTGCCAGCAGTTCTCCCGGGCCGCCCTCGGGAACCCAGTACTTC
CASSSPGPPSGTQYF
>NA|TRBD1|TRBJ1-6|TRBV27
TGTGCCAGCAGTCCCATACAGGGGGTCGGGGGTTCACCCCTCCACTTT
CASSPIQGVGGSPLHF
>NA|TRBD1|TRBJ1-2|TRBV6-5
TGTGCCAGCAGTCATACTCGGACAGGCGGCTATGGCTACACCTTC
CASSHTRTGGYGYTF
>NA|NA|TRBJ2-7|TRBV28
TGTGCCAGCAGTTTTCCAGGGGGGACCTACGAGCAGTACTTC
CASSFPGGTYEQYF
>NA|TRBD1|TRBJ1-2|TRBV5-1
TGCGCCAGCAGCTTGGAGGGACAGGGAGTTGGCTACACCTTC
CASSLEGQGVGYTF
>NA|NA|TRBJ1-5|TRBV7-2
TGTGCCAGCAGCTCTGAACCCGTCGGTCAGCCCCAGCATTTT
CASSSEPVGQPQHF
>NA|TRBD1|TRBJ2-1|TRBV6-5
TGTGCCAGCAGTCCGACAGGGGGTGCCCACAATGAGCAGTTCTTC
CASSPTGGAHNEQFF
>NA|NA|TRBJ2-7|TRBV5-1
TGCGCCAGCAGCTTGAGGCAGAGCTACGAGCAGTACTTC
CASSLRQSYEQYF
>NA|NA|TRBJ2-2|TRBV10-1
TGCGCCAGCAGTAACCGGAACACCGGGGAGCTGTTTTTT
CASSNRNTGELFF
>NA|TRBD1|TRBJ2-7|TRBV7-2
TGTGCCAGCAGCCACCCGGGACAGGCCTACGAGCAGTACTTC
CASSHPGQAYEQYF
>NA|NA|TRBJ1-2|TRBV28
TGTGCCAGCAGTCCAGGGGTTGGCTACACCTTC
CASSPGVGYTF
>NA|NA|TRBJ1-6|TRBV11-2
TGTGCCAGCAGCTTAGGTGGTTCACCCCTCCACTTT
CASSLGGSPLHF
>NA|TRBD2|TRBJ2-2|TRBV27
TGTGCCAGCAGCCAGACTAGCGGGAGGGCCGGGACCGGGGAGCTGTTTTTT
CASSQTSGRAGTGELFF
>few|TRBD1|TRBJ1-3|TRBV4-1
TGCGCCAGCAGCCCAACGCCGGGACAGGGGGAGTTTAACACCATATATTTT
CASSPTPGQGEFNTIYF
>once|TRBD1|TRBJ1-2|TRBV28
TGTGCCAGCAGTTTATCCCCCCTCCAGGGGGCCGGGAGGGGCTACACCTTC
CASSLSPLQGAGRGYTF
>NA|TRBD1|TRBJ1-3|TRBV7-9
TGTGCCAGCAGCCCTGACAGGGCCTTCGGAAACACCATATATTTT
CASSPDRAFGNTIYF